This T cell receptor beta chain is from a study of T-cell memory formation after mild COVID-19. General study results and limits: Contracting CD4+ clones lay largely in CM and EM, with CD8+ ones residing in EMRA. Clones shrinking between day 15 and 85 showed a balanced CD4/CD8 split, and those that grew later tilted toward CD4+.

CDR3 length: 13 residues. Germline CDR1 reads MNHEY; CDR2 reads SVGAGI. The germline V and J ends were trimmed by 0 bases and 5 bases, with 5 bases remaining between them. One entry per CDR3 protein, called by TCRdb with MiXCR from the 5' RACE reads. The repertoire holds approximately 290,000 distinct CDR3 sequences, with more than 15% as singletons. About this clonotype: Its antigen is unknown.

This receptor was identified in a young man who had mild COVID-19 (a few samples of this study predate the infection). Cell type and time point are not known. The chain carries TRBV6-5 and TRBJ1-5; D is unclear. Sample: PBMCs or a T cell subset sorted from them (not recorded which). CDR3 in DNA: TGTGCCAGCAGTTACTCTCCCGATCAGCCCCAGCATTTT. It codes for CASSYSPDQPQHF.